The 21 T cell receptor beta chains below all came from one sample that was sequenced in a study of cytomegalovirus exposure and HLA in healthy donors (dated by TCRdb to the late 2010s). Library preparation employed the immunoSEQ multiplex PCR assay. TCRdb holds this immuneACCESS table with in-frame rearrangements only. Some clones are missing; in checked studies, unresolved V genes explain under half, and the rest has no known cause. This sample lists a few hundred thousand clones; 86% were detected once. The leading ten clones occupy about 0.8% of the sample. Material for sequencing was PBMCs. The receptors here all came from a woman aged 18-29 years in good health and CMV-seronegative.

V and J are TRBV9 and TRBJ1-1; 11 nucleotides agree with TRBD1. The CDR3 extends over 15 amino acids. CDR1 SGDLS and CDR2 YYNGEE come from the germline V gene. The junction had 5 bases not matched to a gene; V was cut back by 4 bases and J by 3 bases. In DNA, the CDR3 is TGTGCCAGCAGCACCGGGACAGGGGGTTACACTGAAGCTTTCTTT. Its translation: CASSTGTGGYTEAFF.

The V call is TRBV28, the J call TRBJ1-2; 8 nucleotides line up with TRBD1. The CDR3 length is 14 residues. J was trimmed by 1 base and V by 7 bases; bases with no gene match: 5. Per germline, CDR1 MDHEN and CDR2 SYDVKM. The CDR3 region has the DNA TGTGCCAGCACTGGGACAGGACTTAACTATGGCTACACCTTC. The encoded protein is CASTGTGLNYGYTF.

This clone showed up just a few times. V and J are TRBV11-2 and TRBJ2-7, with TRBD1 matching over 7 bases. CDR1 and CDR2 (germline): SGHAT, FQNNGV. V shed 5 bases, J shed 4 bases, and the junction held 5 bases outside the gene matches. The CDR3 consists of 13 residues. The CDR3, as DNA: TGTGCCAGCAGCCCCAAGGGACAGTACGAGCAGTACTTC. Translation gives CASSPKGQYEQYF.

The V call is TRBV7-6, the J call TRBJ2-7; 8 bases fit TRBD1. The CDR3 covers 16 residues. Looked up from germline, CDR1 is SGHVS and CDR2 is FNYEAQ. V shed 5 bases, J shed 3 bases, and the junction held 12 bases outside the gene matches. This chain's CDR3 is CASSPRSATGDYEQYF. CDR3 DNA: TGTGCCAGCAGCCCCCGGTCGGCGACAGGGGACTACGAGCAGTACTTC.

The J gene is TRBJ2-5, the V gene TRBV29-1; 10 bases match TRBD2. CDR3 length equals 13 residues. Per the germline V gene, CDR1 is SQVTM and CDR2 is ANQGSEA. This chain's CDR3 is CTVSGRVRETQYF. The CDR3 nucleotides are TGCACCGTGAGCGGGAGGGTGAGAGAGACCCAGTACTTC.

This clone has ten or more counts. V usage is TRBV11-2 and J usage is TRBJ2-1, with TRBD2 identical over 10 bases. This CDR3 region has 14 residues. Trimming removed 8 bases from V and 8 bases from J; junction bases left unmatched: 9. Germline loops: CDR1 SGHAT, CDR2 FQNNGV. The CDR3 DNA reads as TGTGCCAGCGAGCCTAGCGGGAGTGGGTATGAGCAGTTCTTC. Its protein is CASEPSGSGYEQFF.

The V gene is TRBV29-1, the J gene TRBJ2-3, with 7 bases lining up with TRBD1. Germline V lookup: CDR1 SQVTM, CDR2 ANQGSEA. The J segment lost 0 bases and the V segment lost 6 bases, leaving 9 bases of the junction unmatched. The CDR3 runs to 15 residues. The CDR3: CSVATGTASTDTQYF. CDR3 nucleotides: TGCAGCGTGGCCACCGGGACAGCTAGCACAGATACGCAGTATTTT.

The chain couples TRBV19 to TRBJ2-2; 7 nucleotides agree with TRBD1. CDR3 length: 13 amino acids. V dropped 10 bases and J dropped 7; count of bases not matched to a gene: 9. Germline loops: CDR1 LNHDA, CDR2 SQIVND (reference sequence). CDR3 loop: CATGSGGDGELFF. CDR3 coding DNA: TGTGCCACCGGATCAGGGGGAGACGGGGAGCTGTTTTTT.

This clone was observed a few times. The V call is TRBV4-3, the J call TRBJ2-7; a weak D match, TRBD2 (6 bases). This CDR3 region has 17 residues. CDR1 and CDR2 (germline): LGHNA, YSLEER. With 3 bases removed from V and 0 bases from J, the gap between germline ends came to 18 bases. DNA for the CDR3: TGCGCCAGCAGCCAGGACTATCCGGCCCAGAGCTCCTACGAGCAGTACTTC. Residues: CASSQDYPAQSSYEQYF.

The V and J genes are TRBV7-2 and TRBJ1-2; the match to TRBD1 covers 8 bases. Germline V lookup: CDR1 SGHTA, CDR2 FQGNSA. The CDR3 is 15 amino acids. Trimming removed 4 bases from V and 8 bases from J; junction bases left unmatched: 12. CDR3 amino acids: CASSYLGRGRGGYTF. The CDR3 DNA sequence: TGTGCCAGCAGCTACCTAGGCAGGGGGCGCGGGGGCTACACCTTC.

CDR3 residues: CASSRHFPNLRQPQHF. CDR3 bases: TGCGCCAGCAGCCGCCACTTCCCGAACCTCAGGCAGCCCCAGCATTTT. V is TRBV4-1 and J is TRBJ1-5; D remains unclear. The CDR3 sequence is 16 residues long. Germline CDR1 is MGHRA and CDR2 is YSYEKL. Trimming took off 4 bases at V and 7 bases at J, with 20 bases between the two ends.

The genes are TRBV6-6 and TRBJ2-1; D is ambiguous. Germline values: CDR1 MNHNY, CDR2 SVGAGI (reference sequence). The CDR3 has 12 amino acids. The V end was cut by 6 bases, the J end by 5 bases, with 8 bases between. CDR3: CASRRLNNEQFF. Written as DNA, the CDR3 is TGTGCCAGCAGAAGACTGAACAATGAGCAGTTCTTC.

The chain joins TRBV4-1 to TRBJ2-7; D gene ambiguous. The germline V gene has CDR1 MGHRA and CDR2 YSYEKL. Trimming pared 0 bases from V and 6 bases from J, leaving 9 bases between. The length of the CDR3 is 13 residues. In nucleotides, the CDR3 is TGCGCCAGCAGCCAAGATTCTATATCCGAGCAGTACTTC. It specifies CASSQDSISEQYF.

This chain uses TRBV11-1 with TRBJ2-7; D call uncertain. Trimming stripped 5 bases from V and 4 bases from J, with 15 bases between. The CDR3 has 14 residues. The germline CDR1 and CDR2 sequences are SGHAT and FQDESV (reference sequence). CDR3 sequence (DNA): TGTGCCAGCAGCAACAATAATCCGCCTTACGAGCAGTACTTC. This sequence encodes CASSNNNPPYEQYF.

The chain couples TRBV4-2 to TRBJ2-7; 12 nucleotides align to TRBD1. With 3 bases clipped from V and 6 bases from J, the junction kept 3 bases outside the gene matches. Germline V gene lookup returns CDR1 LGHNA and CDR2 YNFKEQ. The CDR3 sequence is 14 residues long. The DNA for the CDR3 is TGTGCCAGCAGCCACGGGACAGGGGGCTTCGAGCAGTACTTC. Encoded protein: CASSHGTGGFEQYF.

The chain links TRBV5-4 to TRBJ2-5; 8 bases map to TRBD2. CDR1 and CDR2 (germline): SGHNT, YYREEE (reference sequence). The CDR3 is 15 amino acids. With 0 bases clipped from V and 5 bases from J, the junction kept 6 bases outside the gene matches. CDR3 sequence (DNA): TGTGCCAGCAGCTTGGTCGGGAGGGATGGGGAGACCCAGTACTTC. It codes for CASSLVGRDGETQYF.

This sequence joins TRBV18 and TRBJ1-2; TRBD1 agrees at 9 bases. Germline V gene data show CDR1 as KGHSH and CDR2 as LQKENI. This CDR3 has 14 residues. J lost 7 bases, V lost 5 bases, and 8 bases had no gene match. CDR3 coding DNA: TGTGCCAGCTCAACGGGACAGGGAGGCGTTGGCTACACCTTC. Protein: CASSTGQGGVGYTF.

The chain uses TRBV5-4 and TRBJ2-7; TRBD2 might be the D (6 bases). The CDR3 length is 13 residues. Germline V gene lookup returns CDR1 SGHNT and CDR2 YYREEE (reference sequence). The V end was cut by 1 base, the J end by 9 bases, with 14 bases between. CDR3 DNA: TGTGCCAGCAGCTTGATGGGGGAGGACTTGCAGTACTTC. Its protein product is CASSLMGEDLQYF.

The V and J genes are TRBV29-1 and TRBJ2-7; TRBD2 aligns across 7 bases. In germline, CDR1 is SQVTM, CDR2 ANQGSEA. The trim removed 6 bases at V and 0 bases at J, leaving 11 bases unmatched. The length of the CDR3 is 15 residues. CDR3 sequence reads: CSVPGDYQSSYEQYF. The CDR3 bases are TGCAGCGTCCCCGGGGACTACCAGAGCTCCTACGAGCAGTACTTC.

The table lists this clone with a count of one. The V and J genes are TRBV27 and TRBJ2-5; D remains ambiguous. Trimming pared 7 bases from V and 0 bases from J, leaving 3 bases between. Germline CDR1 reads MNHEY; CDR2 reads SMNVEV (reference sequence). The CDR3 extends over 11 amino acids. CDR3 in DNA: TGTGCCAGCACGGACCAAGAGACCCAGTACTTC. Translating it yields CASTDQETQYF.

The V gene is TRBV7-2, the J gene TRBJ2-5, with 10 bases lining up with TRBD2. The tail of the sequence fits TRBJ2-7 better, so the J call may be wrong. There are 14 residues in the CDR3. Germline lookup yields CDR1 SGHTA and CDR2 FQGNSA. The CDR3 bases are TGTGCCAGCAGCCGGGGACTAGCGCGGTACGAGCAGTACTTC. Encoded protein: CASSRGLARYEQYF.